The TCR beta chain described here comes from a study of T cell repertoires in cytomegalovirus infection. Study-level results: CMV-specific HLA-C-restricted TCR beta clonotypes dominated the ex vivo response.

TCRdb itself ran the reads through MiXCR, one entry per CDR3 protein. The sample shows under 150,000 distinct CDR3 sequences, more than 20% of them seen only once. The CDR3 is 13 residues long. With 6 bases clipped from V and 3 bases from J, the junction kept 2 bases outside the gene matches. Germline values: CDR1 MDHEN, CDR2 SYDVKM. For this clonotype: Its antigen remains unknown. A much larger clone lies one base from this, so it may be a read error.

The TCR was taken from a human donor in good health (CMV status not recorded). Some clones in this sample may be carry-over from other donors' samples. The sample taken for sequencing was PBMCs, sequenced either directly or after in vitro stimulation (not recorded which). V and J are TRBV28 and TRBJ1-2; 9 bases line up with TRBD1. The DNA for the CDR3 is TGTGCCAGCAGCGGGACAGGGTACTATGGCTACACCTTC. As protein: CASSGTGYYGYTF.